This is a list of T cell receptor beta chains from one sample in a study of synovial regulatory T cells in juvenile arthritis. TCRdb's table, derived via immunoSEQ multiplex PCR, lists solely in-frame clones and lacks some. The table for this sample gives 8,000 to 10,000 clones. Sequencing input: Treg cells from blood. The receptor set was obtained from a donor younger than 30 with juvenile idiopathic arthritis. Both conserved end residues are part of each CDR3.

CDR3aa: CASSSFGQGGRYTF
v_gene: TRBV19
j_gene: TRBJ1-2

CDR3aa: CASSETRGYTF
v_gene: TRBV10-1
j_gene: TRBJ1-2

CDR3aa: CASSEAAGGNTIYF
v_gene: TRBV6-1
j_gene: TRBJ1-3

CDR3aa: CASSVGGAGYGYTF
v_gene: TRBV9
j_gene: TRBJ1-2

CDR3aa: CASSIRTSGIFNEQFF
v_gene: TRBV19
j_gene: TRBJ2-1

CDR3aa: CASSLDLRGQLNEKLFF
v_gene: TRBV5-6
j_gene: TRBJ1-4

CDR3aa: CASSQDTQFYGYTF
v_gene: TRBV4-1
j_gene: TRBJ1-2

CDR3aa: CASSRRDRLQETQYF
v_gene: TRBV18
j_gene: TRBJ2-5

CDR3aa: CASSLDRGGAGWGYTF
v_gene: TRBV5-6
j_gene: TRBJ1-2

CDR3aa: CASSLYGQGNQPQHF
v_gene: TRBV27
j_gene: TRBJ1-5

CDR3aa: CASSLDWGRTDTQYF
v_gene: TRBV11-2
j_gene: TRBJ2-3

CDR3aa: CASSSQGVWYNEQFF
v_gene: TRBV5-6
j_gene: TRBJ2-1

CDR3aa: CASRGPLAGGKKF
v_gene: TRBV6-1
j_gene: TRBJ2-7

CDR3aa: CASSQGSRDWGNEQYF
v_gene: TRBV4-1
j_gene: TRBJ2-7

CDR3aa: CASSLFSGYHEQFF
v_gene: TRBV11-2
j_gene: TRBJ2-1

CDR3aa: CASRGLAGETGELFF
v_gene: TRBV7-9
j_gene: TRBJ2-2

CDR3aa: CASSFTENEQYF
v_gene: TRBV5-6
j_gene: TRBJ2-7

CDR3aa: CASSEMGGFNQPQHF
v_gene: TRBV6-1
j_gene: TRBJ1-5

CDR3aa: CASSSQFPTNYGYTF
v_gene: TRBV7-8
j_gene: TRBJ1-2

CDR3aa: CASSLERSAWYNEQFF
v_gene: TRBV11-2
j_gene: TRBJ2-1

CDR3aa: CASVPDGGLAQFF
v_gene: TRBV11-2
j_gene: TRBJ2-1

CDR3aa: CASSQWETDTQYF
v_gene: TRBV4-1
j_gene: TRBJ2-3